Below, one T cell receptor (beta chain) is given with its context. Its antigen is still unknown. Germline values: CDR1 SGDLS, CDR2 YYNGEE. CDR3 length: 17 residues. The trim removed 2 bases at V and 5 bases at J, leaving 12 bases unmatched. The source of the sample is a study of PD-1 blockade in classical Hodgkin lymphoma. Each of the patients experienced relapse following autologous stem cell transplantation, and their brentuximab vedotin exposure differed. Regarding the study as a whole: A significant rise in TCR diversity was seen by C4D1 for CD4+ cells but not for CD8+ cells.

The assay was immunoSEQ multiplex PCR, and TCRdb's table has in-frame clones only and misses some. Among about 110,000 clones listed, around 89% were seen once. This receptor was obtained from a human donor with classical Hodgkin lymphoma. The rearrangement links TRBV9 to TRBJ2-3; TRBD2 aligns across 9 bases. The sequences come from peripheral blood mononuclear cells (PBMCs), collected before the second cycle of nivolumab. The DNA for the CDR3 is TGTGCCAGCAGCGTCTCAATGGCGGGAGGGCCTGGAGATACGCAGTATTTT. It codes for CASSVSMAGGPGDTQYF.